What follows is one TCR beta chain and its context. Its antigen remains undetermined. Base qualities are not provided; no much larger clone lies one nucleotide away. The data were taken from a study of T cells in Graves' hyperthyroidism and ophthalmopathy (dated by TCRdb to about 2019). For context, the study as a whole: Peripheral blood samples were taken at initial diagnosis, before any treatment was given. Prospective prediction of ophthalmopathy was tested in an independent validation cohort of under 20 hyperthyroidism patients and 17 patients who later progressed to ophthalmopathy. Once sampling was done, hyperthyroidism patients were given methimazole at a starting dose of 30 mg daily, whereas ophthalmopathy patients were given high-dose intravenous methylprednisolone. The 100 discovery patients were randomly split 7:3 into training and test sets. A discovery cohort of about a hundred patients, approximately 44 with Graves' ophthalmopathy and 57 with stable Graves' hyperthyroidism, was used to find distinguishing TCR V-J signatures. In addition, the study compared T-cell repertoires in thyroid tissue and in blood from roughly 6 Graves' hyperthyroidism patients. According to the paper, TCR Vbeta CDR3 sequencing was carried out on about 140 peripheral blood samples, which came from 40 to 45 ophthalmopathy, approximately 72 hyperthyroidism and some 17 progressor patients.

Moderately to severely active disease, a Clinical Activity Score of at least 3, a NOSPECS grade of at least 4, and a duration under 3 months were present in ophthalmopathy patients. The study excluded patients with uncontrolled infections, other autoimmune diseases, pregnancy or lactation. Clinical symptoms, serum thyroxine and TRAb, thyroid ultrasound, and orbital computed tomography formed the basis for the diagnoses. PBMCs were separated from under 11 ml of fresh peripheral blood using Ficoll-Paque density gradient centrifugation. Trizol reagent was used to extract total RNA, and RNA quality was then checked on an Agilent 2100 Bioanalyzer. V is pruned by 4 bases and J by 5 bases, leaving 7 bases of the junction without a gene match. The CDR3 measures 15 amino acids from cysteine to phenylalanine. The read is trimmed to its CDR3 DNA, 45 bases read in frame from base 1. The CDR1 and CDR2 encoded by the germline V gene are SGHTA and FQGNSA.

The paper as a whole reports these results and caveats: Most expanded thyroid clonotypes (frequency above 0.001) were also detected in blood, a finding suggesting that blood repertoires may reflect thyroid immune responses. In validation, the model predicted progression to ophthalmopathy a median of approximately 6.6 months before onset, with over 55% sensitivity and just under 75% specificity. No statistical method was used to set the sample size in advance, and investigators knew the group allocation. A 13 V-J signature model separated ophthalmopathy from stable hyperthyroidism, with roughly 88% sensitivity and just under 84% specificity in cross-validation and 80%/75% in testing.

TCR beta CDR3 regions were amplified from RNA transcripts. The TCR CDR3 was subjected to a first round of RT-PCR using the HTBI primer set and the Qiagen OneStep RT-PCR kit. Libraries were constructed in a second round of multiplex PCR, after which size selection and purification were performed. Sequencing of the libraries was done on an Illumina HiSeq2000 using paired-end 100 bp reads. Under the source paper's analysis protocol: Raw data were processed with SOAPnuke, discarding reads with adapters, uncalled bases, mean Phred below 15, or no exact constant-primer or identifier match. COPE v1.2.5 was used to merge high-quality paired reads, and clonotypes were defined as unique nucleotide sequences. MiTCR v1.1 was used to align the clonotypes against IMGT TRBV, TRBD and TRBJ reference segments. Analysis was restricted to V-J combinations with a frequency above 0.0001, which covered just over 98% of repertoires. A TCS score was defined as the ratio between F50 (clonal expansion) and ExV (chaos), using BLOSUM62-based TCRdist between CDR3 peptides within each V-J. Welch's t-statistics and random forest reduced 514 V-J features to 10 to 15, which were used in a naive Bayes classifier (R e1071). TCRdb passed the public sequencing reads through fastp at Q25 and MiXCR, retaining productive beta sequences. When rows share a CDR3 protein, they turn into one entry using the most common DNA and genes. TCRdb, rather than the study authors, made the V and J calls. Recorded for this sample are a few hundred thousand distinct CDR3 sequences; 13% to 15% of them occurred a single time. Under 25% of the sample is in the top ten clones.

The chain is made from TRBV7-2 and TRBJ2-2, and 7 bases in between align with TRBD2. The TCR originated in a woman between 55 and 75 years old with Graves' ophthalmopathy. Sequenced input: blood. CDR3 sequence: CASSWASGGTGELFF. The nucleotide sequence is TGTGCCAGCAGCTGGGCTAGCGGAGGAACCGGGGAGCTGTTTTTT.